These T cell receptor beta chains were read from a single sample in a study of a mutant IDH1 vaccine in newly diagnosed glioma. Sequencing was performed with immunoSEQ multiplex PCR; in TCRdb, only in-frame clones are kept and a portion is missing. The sample lists around 64,000 clones; around four fifths were seen once. The sample consisted of peripheral blood mononuclear cells (PBMCs), taken from a glioma patient treated with radiotherapy, temozolomide or both. The receptor set was obtained from a woman aged 18-29 years with glioma. Some clones in this sample may be carry-over from other donors' samples. The CDR3 runs from the conserved cysteine through the conserved F or W. The D gene is left open where the match is weak. Not all rows give a size; the values are once, few, many and, for expanded clones, a class.

j_call d_call v_call clone_size cdr3_nt cdr3_aa
TRBJ2-4 NA TRBV19 few TGTGCCAGTGCCGGGACCATCGACCTAGCCAAAAACATTCAGTACTTC CASAGTIDLAKNIQYF
TRBJ1-1 NA TRBV9 NA TGTGCCAGCAGCGTAGAGCCGTCCACTGAAGCTTTCTTT CASSVEPSTEAFF
TRBJ2-2 NA TRBV2 NA TGTGCCAGCAGTGCGAGAAGCACCGGGGAGCTGTTTTTT CASSARSTGELFF
TRBJ2-2 NA TRBV7-8 NA TGTGCCAGCAGGAAGGACAGAGACACCGGGGAGCTGTTTTTT CASRKDRDTGELFF
TRBJ2-2 TRBD1 TRBV5-1 NA TGCGCCACCTCGCCGGGGACAGGGTACACCGGGGAGCTGTTTTTT CATSPGTGYTGELFF
TRBJ2-3 NA TRBV19 NA TGTGCCACCCGGGGCAGAAACACAGATACGCAGTATTTT CATRGRNTDTQYF
TRBJ2-5 TRBD1 TRBV7-9 NA TGTGCCAGCAGCCGAACTACAGGGGGCCGAGGGGGAGAGACCCAGTACTTC CASSRTTGGRGGETQYF
TRBJ2-1 NA TRBV6-5 NA TGTGCCAGCACCCCGTCGTGGGCCAGTCCAGATGAGCAGTTCTTC CASTPSWASPDEQFF
TRBJ2-7 TRBD1 TRBV5-6 NA TGTGCCAGCAGCTGGGGGACAGGGCGGAATGTTGCGGAGCAGTACTTC CASSWGTGRNVAEQYF
TRBJ2-2 NA TRBV7-8 NA TGTGCCAGCAGCTTAGAAGCGGGTTCGAACACCGGGGAGCTGTTTTTT CASSLEAGSNTGELFF
TRBJ1-4 NA TRBV7-9 NA TGTGCCAGCAGCTACGATGGTGAAAAACTGTTTTTT CASSYDGEKLFF
TRBJ2-1 NA TRBV9 NA TGTGCCAGCAGCGTAGGTGAGGGGAATGAGCAGTTCTTC CASSVGEGNEQFF
TRBJ2-3 NA TRBV9 NA TGTGCCAGCAGCGTTGGATCAGATACGCAGTATTTT CASSVGSDTQYF
TRBJ1-4 NA TRBV6-5 few TGTGCCAGCAGTTACTCGGATGCAACTAATGAAAAACTGTTTTTT CASSYSDATNEKLFF
TRBJ2-4 NA TRBV6-5 NA TGTGCCAGCAGTTATGAGGCCAAAAACATTCAGTACTTC CASSYEAKNIQYF
TRBJ2-7 NA TRBV6-5 NA TGTGCCAGCAGTCGGGGACACTCCTACGAGCAGTACTTC CASSRGHSYEQYF
TRBJ2-5 NA TRBV5-6 NA TGTGCCAGCAGCGGGGCTAGTGGGGAGACCCAGTACTTC CASSGASGETQYF
TRBJ1-3 TRBD1 TRBV28 NA TGTGCCAGCAGCTCCCCCGGCGGGACAGCGATCTCTGGAAACACCATATATTTT CASSSPGGTAISGNTIYF
TRBJ2-1 TRBD2 TRBV6-1 NA TGTGCCAGCAGTGAAGGGCTAGCGGAGTACAATGAGCAGTTCTTC CASSEGLAEYNEQFF
TRBJ1-2 NA TRBV5-6 NA TGTGCCAGCAGCCCGGACGCTAAACGGAGCTACACCTTC CASSPDAKRSYTF
TRBJ2-5 NA TRBV20-1 NA TGCAGTGCTAGAGATCGACAGACCCAGTACTTC CSARDRQTQYF
TRBJ2-1 NA TRBV27 NA TGTGCCAGCAGTACTTACAGGGCGAGGGAGCAGTTCTTC CASSTYRAREQFF
TRBJ1-1 TRBD1 TRBV27 once TGTGCCAGCACCGGGGACAGCCTTGAAGCTTTCTTT CASTGDSLEAFF
TRBJ1-6 NA TRBV5-4 NA TGTGCCAGCAGCAGCCACCGGAGCCCACCCCTCCACTTT CASSSHRSPPLHF
TRBJ2-2 NA TRBV9 NA TGTGCCAGCAGCGTCGGGGGAGGCACCGGGGAGCTGTTTTTT CASSVGGGTGELFF
TRBJ2-1 NA TRBV7-6 once TGTGCCAGCAGCCCCGGGGGACCCAACTGGGATGAGCAGTTCTTC CASSPGGPNWDEQFF
TRBJ1-1 NA TRBV12-5 NA TGTGCTAGTGGGACAGACACTGAAGCTTTCTTT CASGTDTEAFF
TRBJ1-1 NA TRBV5-1 many TGCGCCAGCAGCTTGGACACCGGGATATCGAACACTGAAGCTTTCTTT CASSLDTGISNTEAFF
TRBJ1-1 TRBD1 TRBV30 NA TGTGCCTGGAGGGCCATTGACAGGGGCGGTAAGGACATGTTCGCTGAAGCTTTCTTT CAWRAIDRGGKDMFAEAFF
TRBJ1-2 TRBD1 TRBV27 few TGTGCCAGCAGTTCCTTCCGACAGGGTTACTATGGCTACACCTTC CASSSFRQGYYGYTF
TRBJ2-7 TRBD1 TRBV9 once TGTGCCAGCAGCGTGACAGGGACCTCCTACGAGCAGTACTTC CASSVTGTSYEQYF
TRBJ2-4 TRBD1 TRBV6-1 NA TGTGCCAGCAGTGAAGGGCAGGGGGCGGTGGACATTCAGTACTTC CASSEGQGAVDIQYF
TRBJ1-5 TRBD1 TRBV2 NA TGTGCCAGCAGGCCGGGACAGCTGAATCAGCCCCAGCATTTT CASRPGQLNQPQHF
TRBJ2-7 NA TRBV7-2 NA TGTGCCAGCAGCCCCCGCGCTAGAATCTACGAGCAGTACTTC CASSPRARIYEQYF
TRBJ2-2 TRBD2 TRBV7-9 NA TGTGCCAGCAGCCACTCTAGCGGGACGATCACCGGGGAGCTGTTTTTT CASSHSSGTITGELFF
TRBJ2-7 TRBD2 TRBV7-4 NA TGTGCCAGCAGCCCAGTGTGGCGGACTAGCGGGCTCTACGAGCAGTACTTC CASSPVWRTSGLYEQYF
TRBJ1-1 NA TRBV6-1 NA TGTGCCACGAAGACCAGCCATCCGAACACTGAAGCTTTCTTT CATKTSHPNTEAFF
TRBJ2-1 NA TRBV29-1 NA TGCAGCGTTGATTATCGCGGGTTGGATGAGCAGTTCTTC CSVDYRGLDEQFF
TRBJ1-2 NA TRBV6-1 NA TGTGCCAGCAGTCCTGACAGGAATGGCTACACCTTC CASSPDRNGYTF
TRBJ2-1 TRBD2 TRBV27 NA TGTGCCAGCACCCCTGGGAGGCTAGCGGATCCGAATGAGCAGTTCTTC CASTPGRLADPNEQFF
TRBJ2-7 TRBD1 TRBV4-1 NA TGCGCCAGCAGCGGAAGACAGGGGAGTTCCTACGAGCAGTACTTC CASSGRQGSSYEQYF
TRBJ2-1 NA TRBV5-1 NA TGCGCCAGCAGCTTGGAGTGGAGGGTGGGTGAGCAGTTCTTC CASSLEWRVGEQFF
TRBJ1-1 NA TRBV10-3 NA TGTGCCATCACCTGGGACTTCCCCTGGGCTAAAATCCCTGAAGCTTTCTTT CAITWDFPWAKIPEAFF
TRBJ1-1 TRBD1 TRBV4-3 few TGCGCCAGCAGCCAAAGGACAGGTGGGACGGACACTGAAGCTTTCTTT CASSQRTGGTDTEAFF
TRBJ2-1 TRBD2 TRBV2 NA TGTGCCAGCCTCCTGGTAGCGGGAGTTTATAATGAGCAGTTCTTC CASLLVAGVYNEQFF
TRBJ1-3 NA TRBV7-2 NA TGTGCCAGCAGCCTCGAGTCGGGGGCCCTAGGAAACACCATATATTTT CASSLESGALGNTIYF
TRBJ1-4 TRBD1 TRBV6-5 NA TGTGCCAGCAGTACAGGGGGACTTCGAGAAAAACTGTTTTTT CASSTGGLREKLFF
TRBJ1-1 TRBD1 TRBV7-9 NA TGTGCCAGCAGCGGAGACCAGGGGGGAAGTCCTGAAGCTTTCTTT CASSGDQGGSPEAFF
TRBJ1-5 NA TRBV15 NA TGTGCCACCAGCAGAGTCGGCCACAATCAGCCCCAGCATTTT CATSRVGHNQPQHF
TRBJ2-2 TRBD2 TRBV2 once TGTGTGACGGGAGGAACCACCGGGGAGCTGTTTTTT CVTGGTTGELFF
TRBJ1-1 NA TRBV15 NA TGTGCCACCAGCAGGGACTTCCAGGGTGAGGCTTTCTTT CATSRDFQGEAFF
TRBJ1-1 TRBD1 TRBV9 NA TGTGCCAGCAGCGTAGGGACAGGGAGTCCCACTGAAGCTTTCTTT CASSVGTGSPTEAFF
TRBJ2-7 NA TRBV7-7 once TGTGCTAGCAGCCTGGGGGATACTTACGAGCAGTACTTC CASSLGDTYEQYF
TRBJ2-1 NA TRBV4-3 NA TGCGCCAGCAGCCAAGAACGTCTGGGGAATGAGCAGTTCTTC CASSQERLGNEQFF